This T cell receptor (beta chain) was found in a study of OX40 agonist ivuxolimab in advanced cancers. Across the whole study: With a range of roughly 23 to 79, age averaged approximately 54 years, and about 83% were male. Overall study findings and caveats: There were, on average, more expanded clones in CD8+ T cells than in CD4+.

Patients were ruled out by autoimmune disease history or systemic immunosuppression. The protocol was immunoSEQ multiplex PCR, while the TCRdb copy is restricted to in-frame clones and leaves out a portion. The table has about 30,000 clones, 74% seen once. Turning to this clone: Its target is unknown.

The germline CDR1 and CDR2 sequences are LNHDA and SQIVND (reference sequence). This CDR3 comprises 16 residues. The V and J ends lost 9 bases and 5 bases, in that order; junction bases with no gene match: 13. Material: CD4+ or CD8+ T cells sorted from blood, obtained in a trial of the OX40 agonist ivuxolimab. V is TRBV19 and J is TRBJ1-4; 9 bases fit TRBD1. The TCR was taken from an adult with an advanced solid tumor such as melanoma, head and neck, liver or kidney cancer. The CDR3 DNA follows: TGTGCCAGAAAACACGCGTCTGGGACAGGGAATGAAAAACTGTTTTTT. It codes for CARKHASGTGNEKLFF.